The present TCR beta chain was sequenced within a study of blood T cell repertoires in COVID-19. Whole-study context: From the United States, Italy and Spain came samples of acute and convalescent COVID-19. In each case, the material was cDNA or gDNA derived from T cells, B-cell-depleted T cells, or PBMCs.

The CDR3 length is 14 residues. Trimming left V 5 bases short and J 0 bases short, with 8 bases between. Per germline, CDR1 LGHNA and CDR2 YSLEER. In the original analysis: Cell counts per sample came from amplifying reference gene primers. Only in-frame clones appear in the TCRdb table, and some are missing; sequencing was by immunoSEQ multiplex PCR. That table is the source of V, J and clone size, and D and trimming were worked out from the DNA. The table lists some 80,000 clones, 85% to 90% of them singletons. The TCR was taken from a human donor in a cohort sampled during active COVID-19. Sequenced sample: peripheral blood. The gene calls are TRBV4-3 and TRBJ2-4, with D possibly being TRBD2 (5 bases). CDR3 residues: CASSAGVAKNIQYF. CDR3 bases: TGCGCCAGCAGCGCCGGGGTAGCCAAAAACATTCAGTACTTC.